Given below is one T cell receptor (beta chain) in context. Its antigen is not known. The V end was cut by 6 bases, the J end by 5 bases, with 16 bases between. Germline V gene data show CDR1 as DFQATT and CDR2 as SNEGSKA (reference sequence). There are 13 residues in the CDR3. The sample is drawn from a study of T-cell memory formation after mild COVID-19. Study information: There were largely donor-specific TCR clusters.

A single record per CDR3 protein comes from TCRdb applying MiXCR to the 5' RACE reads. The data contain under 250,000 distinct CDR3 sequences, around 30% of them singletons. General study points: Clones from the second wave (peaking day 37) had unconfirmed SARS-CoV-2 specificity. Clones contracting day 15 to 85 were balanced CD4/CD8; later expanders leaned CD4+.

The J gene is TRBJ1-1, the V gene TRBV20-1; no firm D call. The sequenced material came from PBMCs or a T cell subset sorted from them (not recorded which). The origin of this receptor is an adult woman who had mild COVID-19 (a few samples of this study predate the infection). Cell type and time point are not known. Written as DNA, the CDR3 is TGCAGTGCGCGGGTCCCCGGGGTGACTGAAGCTTTCTTT. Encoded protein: CSARVPGVTEAFF.